One sample yielded the 25 T cell receptor beta chains listed below, sequenced in a study of blood T cell repertoires in COVID-19 (dated by TCRdb to about 2020). Library preparation employed the immunoSEQ multiplex PCR assay. Drawn from immuneACCESS, this table holds only the in-frame rearrangements with V and J called that TCRdb kept. Clones are partly lost; checked studies trace under half to an unresolved V gene and leave the rest unexplained. The sample table shows about 190,000 clones, and almost 90% are seen once. The ten largest clones add up to approximately 0.64% of the sample. The specimen was peripheral blood. These receptors originate from a man aged 50-59 years with acute or convalescent COVID-19.

The chain uses TRBV29-1 and TRBJ2-2; 7 bases agree with TRBD1. Trimming cost V 6 bases and J 7 bases; bases outside gene matches: 8. The CDR3 runs 13 residues. Per germline, CDR1 SQVTM and CDR2 ANQGSEA. CDR3 sequence reads: CSVRATGLGELFF. For the CDR3, the DNA is TGCAGCGTGAGAGCGACAGGGCTCGGGGAGCTGTTTTTT.

This sequence joins TRBV6-5 and TRBJ1-5; D is uncertain. The V gene lost 0 bases and the J gene lost 2 bases, with 8 bases spanning the gap. From germline, CDR1 is MNHEY and CDR2 SVGAGI. This CDR3 is built from 15 residues. The chain's CDR3 is CASSYSLGGNQPQHF. DNA of the CDR3: TGTGCCAGCAGTTACTCCCTGGGAGGCAATCAGCCCCAGCATTTT.

This clone was picked up a small number of times. The rearrangement uses TRBV2 and TRBJ1-5; the D gene is possibly TRBD1 (6 bases). Germline loops: CDR1 SNHLY, CDR2 FYNNEI. V was trimmed by 1 base and J by 5 bases, leaving 12 bases between them. This CDR3 is built from 15 residues. CDR3 sequence reads: CASSEVQGRDQPQHF. DNA for the CDR3: TGTGCCAGCAGTGAAGTACAGGGTCGGGATCAGCCCCAGCATTTT.

V usage is TRBV28 and J usage is TRBJ1-1, with D tentatively TRBD1 (6 bases). This CDR3 spans 15 amino acids. Germline CDR1 reads MDHEN; CDR2 reads SYDVKM. V lost 6 bases to trimming and J lost 0 bases, with 14 bases between them. CDR3 protein: CASSSLGGLNTEAFF. The DNA of the CDR3 is TGTGCCAGCAGCTCCCTAGGGGGTCTGAACACTGAAGCTTTCTTT.

The chain is built from TRBV5-1 and TRBJ1-2; tentative D call: TRBD1 (5 bases). The CDR3 covers 14 residues. Trimming shortened V by 4 bases and J by 6 bases, and 16 bases separated the two germline ends. Germline V lookup: CDR1 SGHRS, CDR2 YFSETQ. CDR3 protein: CASSLGHTADGYTF. The CDR3 DNA is TGCGCCAGCAGCCTCGGACATACTGCGGATGGCTACACCTTC.

This chain uses TRBV5-1 with TRBJ2-7; 8 nucleotides line up with TRBD2. CDR3 length equals 15 residues. The V segment lost 2 bases and the J segment 4 bases; nucleotides outside the gene matches: 8. Germline values: CDR1 SGHRS, CDR2 YFSETQ. Here the CDR3 DNA reads TGCGCCAGCAGCTTAACGGCGGGAGGTGGGTACGAGCAGTACTTC. Translated: CASSLTAGGGYEQYF.

V and J are TRBV5-8 and TRBJ2-7, with 8 bases lining up with TRBD1. The CDR3 totals 16 residues. With V trimmed by 0 bases and J by 4 bases, 9 bases remained unmatched. Germline V gives CDR1 SGHTS, CDR2 YDEGEE. CDR3: CASSLVPDRVRYEQYF. For the CDR3, the DNA is TGTGCCAGCAGCTTGGTTCCGGACAGGGTCAGGTACGAGCAGTACTTC. Full variable domain (missing parts from reference TRBV5-8 and TRBJ2-7): EAGVTQSPTHLIKTRGQQATLRCSPISGHTSVYWYQQALGLGLQFLLWYDEGEERNRGNFPPRFSGRQFPNYSSELNVNALELEDSALYLCASSLVPDRVRYEQYFGPGTRLTVT.

This rearrangement joins TRBV7-2 to TRBJ1-5; D not resolved. This CDR3 is built from 15 residues. CDR1 is SGHTA and CDR2 is FQGNSA in the germline V gene. Trimming cost V 4 bases and J 0 bases, with 10 bases left between them. In nucleotides, the CDR3 is TGTGCCAGCAGCTCCGCACCTAATAGCAATCAGCCCCAGCATTTT. This codes for CASSSAPNSNQPQHF.

The genes are TRBV28 and TRBJ1-2; 11 bases line up with TRBD1. With 5 bases clipped from V and 8 bases from J, the junction kept 7 bases outside the gene matches. Germline values: CDR1 MDHEN, CDR2 SYDVKM. This CDR3 has 14 residues. The CDR3 is CASSLPGQGVGYTF. CDR3 nucleotide sequence: TGTGCCAGCAGTCTGCCGGGACAGGGGGTCGGCTACACCTTC.

V gene TRBV7-2 combines with J gene TRBJ1-2; 9 bases agree with TRBD1. J gave up 8 bases and V 1 base, and 8 bases lay outside the gene matches. CDR3 length: 15 amino acids. Germline values: CDR1 SGHTA, CDR2 FQGNSA. The CDR3 sequence: CASSLGPGTGRGYTF. The CDR3 DNA reads TGTGCCAGCAGCTTAGGCCCGGGGACAGGGAGAGGCTACACCTTC.

The V and J genes are TRBV19 and TRBJ1-1; 9 bases agree with TRBD1. CDR3 length: 17 residues. Germline V gene data show CDR1 as LNHDA and CDR2 as SQIVND (reference sequence). The V and J ends lost 4 bases and 0 bases, in that order; junction bases with no gene match: 9. The CDR3 bases are TGTGCCAGTAGTACCAGAGACAGGGGGTCAATGAACACTGAAGCTTTCTTT. It is translated as CASSTRDRGSMNTEAFF.

The chain is built from TRBV5-1 and TRBJ2-5; D ambiguous. In germline, CDR1 is SGHRS, CDR2 YFSETQ. CDR3 length: 15 residues. V dropped 5 bases and J dropped 5 bases, with 19 bases sitting between them. CDR3 bases: TGCGCCAGCAGGAATAGACTCCGGTTCGGGGAGACCCAGTACTTC. Its translation: CASRNRLRFGETQYF.

For the CDR3, the DNA is TGTGCCAGCAGCTTACTGCAGGGGGCAAATTCACCCCTCCACTTT. This gives the protein CASSLLQGANSPLHF. The rearrangement joins TRBV7-9 to TRBJ1-6; TRBD1 matches 8 bases. The CDR3 runs to 15 residues. The germline V gene encodes CDR1 SEHNR and CDR2 FQNEAQ (reference sequence). V shed 2 bases and J 7 bases; nucleotides not matched to a gene: 4.

The gene calls are TRBV6-2 or TRBV6-3 and TRBJ2-1, with 8 bases that match TRBD2. CDR3 size: 16 residues. Germline CDR1 reads MNHEY; CDR2 reads SVGEGT. J gave up 1 base and V 4 bases, and 6 bases lay outside the gene matches. CDR3 coding DNA: TGTGCCAGCAGTTTCCGAGCGGGGGTGTCCTACAATGAGCAGTTCTTC. As protein: CASSFRAGVSYNEQFF.

The genes are TRBV28 and TRBJ1-1, with TRBD1 matching over 8 bases. Losses at the gene ends were 7 bases for V and 2 bases for J; bases not matched to a gene: 6. Germline values: CDR1 MDHEN, CDR2 SYDVKM. The CDR3 runs to 14 residues. The CDR3 spells CASNMDRDNTEAFF. Written as DNA, the CDR3 is TGTGCCAGCAATATGGACAGGGACAACACTGAAGCTTTCTTT.

The rearrangement joins TRBV19 to TRBJ1-5; weak D call: TRBD1 (5 bases). The germline gives CDR1 LNHDA, CDR2 SQIVND (reference sequence). The germline V and J ends were trimmed by 3 bases and 1 base, with 10 bases remaining between them. The CDR3 length is 15 residues. CDR3 sequence reads: CASSMKGFSNQPQHF. Here the CDR3 DNA reads TGTGCCAGTAGTATGAAGGGGTTCAGCAATCAGCCCCAGCATTTT.

The chain combines TRBV6-5 with TRBJ2-1; a weak D match, TRBD1 (6 bases). The CDR3 is 12 amino acids. The V gene lost 6 bases and the J gene lost 9 bases, with 12 bases spanning the gap. Germline CDR1 and CDR2: MNHEY and SVGAGI. The CDR3 is CASRRTAGEQFF. The CDR3 DNA follows: TGTGCCAGCAGAAGGACAGCCGGTGAGCAGTTCTTC.

Concerning this clone itself: This CDR3 is also generated by other DNA sequences in the sample. This sequence joins TRBV5-1 and TRBJ2-5; TRBD1 is a possible D gene (6 bases). CDR3 size: 14 residues. The germline CDR1 and CDR2 sequences are SGHRS and YFSETQ. V dropped 2 bases and J dropped 1 base, with 9 bases sitting between them. CDR3 in amino acids: CASSFGQSQETQYF. CDR3 coding DNA: TGCGCCAGCAGCTTCGGACAGTCCCAAGAGACCCAGTACTTC.

The chain links TRBV14 to TRBJ1-4; D not certain. The ends were cut back, 4 bases at V and 7 bases at J, with 10 bases in the middle. CDR1 and CDR2 from the germline V gene are SGHDN and FVKESK. This CDR3 has 13 residues. CDR3 DNA sequence: TGTGCCAGCAGCCGGGGAGTTCTTGAAAAACTGTTTTTT. Its translation: CASSRGVLEKLFF.

This chain connects TRBV15 to TRBJ2-4, with TRBD2 matching 9 bases. CDR3 length: 17 residues. The junction had 7 bases not matched to a gene; V was cut back by 4 bases and J by 0 bases. Germline V CDR1 and CDR2: LNHNV, YYDKDF (reference sequence). In DNA, the CDR3 is TGTGCCACCAGCAAAACCGGACTAGCGCTAGCCAAAAACATTCAGTACTTC. Translating gives CATSKTGLALAKNIQYF. Complete variable domain (other parts from reference TRBV15 and TRBJ2-4): DAMVIQNPRYQVTQFGKPVTLSCSQTLNHNVMYWYQQKSSQAPKLLFHYYDKDFNNEADTPDNFQSRRPNTSFCFLDIRSPGLGDTAMYLCATSKTGLALAKNIQYFGAGTRLSVL.

This chain links TRBV5-4 with TRBJ2-1; a possible D gene is TRBD1 (5 bases). Germline CDR1 and CDR2: SGHNT and YYREEE (reference sequence). With 4 bases removed from V and 10 bases from J, the gap between germline ends came to 15 bases. The CDR3 loop spans 13 amino acids. The CDR3 DNA follows: TGTGCCAGCAGCATGCCTAAGGGGTGGGAGCAGTTCTTC. Translating it yields CASSMPKGWEQFF.

The V gene is TRBV6-6, the J gene TRBJ1-1; tentative D call: TRBD1 (5 bases). The CDR3 extends over 15 amino acids. V was shortened by 2 bases and J by 1 base, with 11 bases between the two germline ends. Germline V gene sequence: CDR1 MNHNY, CDR2 SVGAGI (reference sequence). The CDR3 sequence is CASSYGRVGNTEAFF. The DNA for the CDR3 is TGTGCCAGCAGTTACGGCAGGGTTGGGAACACTGAAGCTTTCTTT.

The CDR3 here is CASRGGLAGGWYEQYF. The CDR3 DNA follows: TGCGCCAGCAGGGGGGGACTAGCGGGAGGTTGGTACGAGCAGTACTTC. The chain links TRBV23-1 to TRBJ2-7; TRBD2 aligns across 15 bases. TRBV23-1 falls under the ORF class, with uncertain function. This CDR3 contains 16 residues. With 6 bases clipped from V and 4 bases from J, the junction kept 7 bases outside the gene matches.

This sequence joins TRBV6-5 and TRBJ1-1; unclear D gene. Germline assignment: CDR1 MNHEY and CDR2 SVGAGI. The CDR3 runs to 16 residues. V was cut by 0 bases and J by 1 base, with 12 bases left in between. CDR3 coding DNA: TGTGCCAGCAGTTACTCGTGGGCAGGTGGGAACACTGAAGCTTTCTTT. It is translated as CASSYSWAGGNTEAFF.

This chain connects TRBV20-1 to TRBJ2-7; 7 positions match TRBD2. V gave up 3 bases and J gave up 7 bases; unmatched junction bases: 18. Germline V gene sequence: CDR1 DFQATT, CDR2 SNEGSKA (reference sequence). The CDR3 has 16 amino acids. The CDR3 bases are TGCAGTGCTAGTGCCCACGCAGCGGGACGGTCCCGGGAGCAGTACTTC. Protein product: CSASAHAAGRSREQYF.